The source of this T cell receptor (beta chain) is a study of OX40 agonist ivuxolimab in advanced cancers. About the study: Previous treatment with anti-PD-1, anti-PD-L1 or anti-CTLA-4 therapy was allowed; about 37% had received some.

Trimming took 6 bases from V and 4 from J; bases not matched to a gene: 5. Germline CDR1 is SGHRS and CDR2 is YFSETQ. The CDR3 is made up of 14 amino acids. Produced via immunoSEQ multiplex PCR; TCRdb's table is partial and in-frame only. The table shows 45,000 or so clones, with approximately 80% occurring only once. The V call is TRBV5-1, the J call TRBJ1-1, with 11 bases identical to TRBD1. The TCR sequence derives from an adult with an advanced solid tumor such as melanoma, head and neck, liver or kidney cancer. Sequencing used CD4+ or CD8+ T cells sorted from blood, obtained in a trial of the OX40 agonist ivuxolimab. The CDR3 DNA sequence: TGCGCCAGCAACTATGGGACAGGGGGCACTGAAGCTTTCTTT. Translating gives CASNYGTGGTEAFF. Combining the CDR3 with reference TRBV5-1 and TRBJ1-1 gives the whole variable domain KAGVTQTPRYLIKTRGQQVTLSCSPISGHRSVSWYQQTPGQGLQFLFEYFSETQRNKGNFPGRFSGRQFSNSRSEMNVSTLELGDSALYLCASNYGTGGTEAFFGQGTRLTVV.